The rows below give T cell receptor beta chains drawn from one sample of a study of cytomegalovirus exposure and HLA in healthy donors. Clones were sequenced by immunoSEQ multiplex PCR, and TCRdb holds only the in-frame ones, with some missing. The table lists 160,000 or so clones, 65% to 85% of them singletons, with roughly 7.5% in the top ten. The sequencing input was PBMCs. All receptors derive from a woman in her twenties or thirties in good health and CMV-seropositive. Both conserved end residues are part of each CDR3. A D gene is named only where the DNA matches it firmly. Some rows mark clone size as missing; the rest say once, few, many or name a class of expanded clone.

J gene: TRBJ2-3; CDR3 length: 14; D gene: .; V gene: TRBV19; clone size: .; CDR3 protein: CASSPGLTPDTQYF; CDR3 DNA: TGTGCCAGTAGTCCGGGTCTAACACCAGATACGCAGTATTTT
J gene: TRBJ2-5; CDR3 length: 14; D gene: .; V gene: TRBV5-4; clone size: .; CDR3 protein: CVSSLRDLKETQYF; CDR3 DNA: TGTGTCAGCAGCCTAAGGGACTTGAAAGAGACCCAGTACTTC
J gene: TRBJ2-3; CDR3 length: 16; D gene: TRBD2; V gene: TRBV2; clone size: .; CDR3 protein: CASSFLAGGSTDTQYF; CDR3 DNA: TGTGCCAGCAGTTTCCTAGCGGGGGGTTCCACAGATACGCAGTATTTT
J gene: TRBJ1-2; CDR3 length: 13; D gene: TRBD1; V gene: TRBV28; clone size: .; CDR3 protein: CASSRGQSYGYTF; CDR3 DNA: TGTGCCAGCAGCAGGGGACAGAGCTATGGCTACACCTTC
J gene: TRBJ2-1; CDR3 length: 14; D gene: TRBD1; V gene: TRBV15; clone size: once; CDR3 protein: CATRGTDSYNEQFF; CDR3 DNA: TGTGCCACCCGAGGGACAGACTCCTACAATGAGCAGTTCTTC
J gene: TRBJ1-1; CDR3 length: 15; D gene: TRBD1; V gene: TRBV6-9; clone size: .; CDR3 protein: CASSPGTGGNTEAFF; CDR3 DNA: TGTGCCAGCAGCCCCGGGACAGGAGGGAACACTGAAGCTTTCTTT
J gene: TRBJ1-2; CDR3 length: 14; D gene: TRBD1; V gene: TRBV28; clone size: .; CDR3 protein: CASSPGTGLYGYTF; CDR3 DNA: TGTGCCAGCAGCCCAGGGACAGGGCTATATGGCTACACCTTC
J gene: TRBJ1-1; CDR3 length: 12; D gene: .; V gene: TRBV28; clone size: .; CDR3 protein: CASTFEATEAFF; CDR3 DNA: TGTGCCAGCACTTTCGAAGCCACTGAAGCTTTCTTT
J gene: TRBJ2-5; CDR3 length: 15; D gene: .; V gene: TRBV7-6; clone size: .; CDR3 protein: CASSPGWQKQETQYF; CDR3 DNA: TGTGCCAGCAGCCCAGGGTGGCAGAAACAAGAGACCCAGTACTTC
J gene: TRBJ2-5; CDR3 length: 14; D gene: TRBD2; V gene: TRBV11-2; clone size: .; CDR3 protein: CASRIAGGKETQYF; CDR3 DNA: TGTGCCAGCAGAATAGCGGGGGGAAAAGAGACCCAGTACTTC
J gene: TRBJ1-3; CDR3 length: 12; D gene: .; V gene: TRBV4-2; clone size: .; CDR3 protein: CASHEEGNTIYF; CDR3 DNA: TGTGCCAGTCATGAGGAGGGGAACACCATATATTTT
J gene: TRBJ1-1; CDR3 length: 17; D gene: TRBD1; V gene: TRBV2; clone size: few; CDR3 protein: CASSVDRDRVANTEAFF; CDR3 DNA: TGTGCCAGCAGTGTGGACCGAGACAGGGTGGCGAACACTGAAGCTTTCTTT
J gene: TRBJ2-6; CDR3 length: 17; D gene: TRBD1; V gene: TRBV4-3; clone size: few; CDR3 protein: CASSQDGDSSGANVLTF; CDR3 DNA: TGCGCCAGCAGCCAAGATGGGGACAGCTCTGGGGCCAACGTCCTGACTTTC
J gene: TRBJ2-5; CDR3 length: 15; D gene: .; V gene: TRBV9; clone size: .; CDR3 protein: CASSPWVGGRETQYF; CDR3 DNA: TGTGCCAGCAGCCCCTGGGTGGGGGGGCGGGAGACCCAGTACTTC
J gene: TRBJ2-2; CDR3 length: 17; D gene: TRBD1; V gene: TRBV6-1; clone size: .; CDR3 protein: CASSEGQGWRGNGELFF; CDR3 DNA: TGTGCCAGCAGTGAGGGACAGGGGTGGAGGGGCAACGGGGAGCTGTTTTTT
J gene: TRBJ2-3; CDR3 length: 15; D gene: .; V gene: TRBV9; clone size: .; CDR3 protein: CASSVAGRGPDTQYF; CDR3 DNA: TGTGCCAGCAGCGTAGCGGGCAGGGGACCAGATACGCAGTATTTT
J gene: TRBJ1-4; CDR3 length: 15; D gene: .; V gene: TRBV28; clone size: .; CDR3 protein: CASSLVPGEREKLFF; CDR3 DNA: TGTGCCAGCAGTTTGGTACCAGGGGAGAGGGAAAAACTGTTTTTT
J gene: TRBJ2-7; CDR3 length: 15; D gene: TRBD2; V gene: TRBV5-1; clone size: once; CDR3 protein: CASSLSGGPSYEQYF; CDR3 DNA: TGCGCCAGCAGCTTGAGCGGGGGCCCTTCCTACGAGCAGTACTTC
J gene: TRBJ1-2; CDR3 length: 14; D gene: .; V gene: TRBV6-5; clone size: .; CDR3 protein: CASSYSSGTTGYTF; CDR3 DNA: TGTGCCAGCAGTTACTCATCCGGGACTACTGGCTACACCTTC
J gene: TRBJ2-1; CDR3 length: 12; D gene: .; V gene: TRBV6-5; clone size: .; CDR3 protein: CASSFLGDEQFF; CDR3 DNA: TGTGCCAGCAGCTTCCTAGGGGATGAGCAGTTCTTC
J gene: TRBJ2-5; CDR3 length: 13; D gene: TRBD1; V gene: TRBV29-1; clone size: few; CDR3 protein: CSADQTGAETQYF; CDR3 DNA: TGCAGCGCCGATCAGACAGGGGCAGAGACCCAGTACTTC
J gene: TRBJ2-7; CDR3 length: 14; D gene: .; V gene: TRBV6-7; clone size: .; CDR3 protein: CVSLEGRSSYEQYF; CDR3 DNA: TGTGTCAGCTTGGAGGGCAGAAGCTCCTACGAGCAGTACTTC
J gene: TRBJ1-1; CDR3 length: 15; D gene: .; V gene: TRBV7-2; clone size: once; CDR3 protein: CASSLELAVNTEAFF; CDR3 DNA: TGTGCCAGCAGCTTAGAATTGGCAGTGAACACTGAAGCTTTCTTT
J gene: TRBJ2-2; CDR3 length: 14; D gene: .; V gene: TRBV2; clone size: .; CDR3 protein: CASGGGLDTGELFF; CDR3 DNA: TGTGCCAGCGGGGGGGGCTTGGACACCGGGGAGCTGTTTTTT
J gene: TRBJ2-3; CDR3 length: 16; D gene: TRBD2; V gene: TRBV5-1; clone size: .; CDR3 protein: CASSWSLAGGPDTQYF; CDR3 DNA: TGCGCCAGCAGCTGGAGCCTAGCGGGGGGACCAGATACGCAGTATTTT
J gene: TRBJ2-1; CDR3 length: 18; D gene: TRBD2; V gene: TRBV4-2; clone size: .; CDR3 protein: CASSQRLAARPVSNEQFF; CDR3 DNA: TGTGCCAGCAGCCAGAGACTAGCGGCTCGCCCAGTTTCCAATGAGCAGTTCTTC
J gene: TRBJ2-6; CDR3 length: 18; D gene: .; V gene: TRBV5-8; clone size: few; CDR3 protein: CASSLALDSGSGANVLTF; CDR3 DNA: TGTGCCAGCAGCTTGGCCTTAGACTCGGGCTCTGGGGCCAACGTCCTGACTTTC
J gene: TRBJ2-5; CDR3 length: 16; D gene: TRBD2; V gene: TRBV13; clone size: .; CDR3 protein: CASSPGTSGGRETQYF; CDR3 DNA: TGTGCCAGCAGCCCCGGGACTAGCGGGGGAAGGGAGACCCAGTACTTC
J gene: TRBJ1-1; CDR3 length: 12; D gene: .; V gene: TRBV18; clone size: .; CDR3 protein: CASSPEGPSAFF; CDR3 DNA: TGTGCCAGCTCACCAGAGGGTCCCTCGGCTTTCTTT
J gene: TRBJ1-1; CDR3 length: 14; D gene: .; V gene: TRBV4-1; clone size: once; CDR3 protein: CASSQDYQGRKAFF; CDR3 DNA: TGCGCCAGCAGCCAAGATTATCAGGGGCGCAAAGCTTTCTTT
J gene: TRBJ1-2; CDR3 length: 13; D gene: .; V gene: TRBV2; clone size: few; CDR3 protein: CASSIGGSYGYTF; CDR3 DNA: TGTGCCAGCAGTATAGGGGGTTCCTATGGCTACACCTTC
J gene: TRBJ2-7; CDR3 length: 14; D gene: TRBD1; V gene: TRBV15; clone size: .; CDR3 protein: CATSLGGQGHEQYF; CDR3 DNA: TGTGCCACCAGTTTGGGTGGACAGGGCCACGAGCAGTACTTC
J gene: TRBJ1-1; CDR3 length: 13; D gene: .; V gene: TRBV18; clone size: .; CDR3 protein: CASSLQVNTEAFF; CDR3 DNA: TGTGCCAGCTCACTACAGGTCAACACTGAAGCTTTCTTT
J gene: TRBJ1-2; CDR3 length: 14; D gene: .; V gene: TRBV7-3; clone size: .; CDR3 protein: CASSPRMGDYGYTF; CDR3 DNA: TGTGCCAGCAGCCCACGAATGGGAGACTATGGCTACACCTTC
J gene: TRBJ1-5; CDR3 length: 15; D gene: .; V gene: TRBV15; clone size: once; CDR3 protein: CATSRDWGGNQPQHF; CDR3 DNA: TGTGCCACCAGCAGAGATTGGGGCGGCAATCAGCCCCAGCATTTT
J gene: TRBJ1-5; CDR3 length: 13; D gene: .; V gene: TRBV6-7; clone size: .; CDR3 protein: CASSYPTSQPQHF; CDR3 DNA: TGTGCCAGCAGTTACCCTACGAGTCAGCCCCAGCATTTT
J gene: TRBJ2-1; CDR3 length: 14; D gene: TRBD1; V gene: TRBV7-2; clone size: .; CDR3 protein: CASSLALGTEEQFF; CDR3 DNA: TGTGCCAGCAGCTTAGCGCTAGGGACAGAGGAGCAGTTCTTC
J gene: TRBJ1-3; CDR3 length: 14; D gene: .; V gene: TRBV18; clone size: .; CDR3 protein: CASSPLSSGNTIYF; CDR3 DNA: TGTGCCAGCTCACCACTGAGCTCTGGAAACACCATATATTTT
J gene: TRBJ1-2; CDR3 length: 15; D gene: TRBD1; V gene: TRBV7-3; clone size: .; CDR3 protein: CASSVYPGGGYGYTF; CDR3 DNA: TGTGCCAGCAGCGTATACCCAGGGGGCGGGTATGGCTACACCTTC
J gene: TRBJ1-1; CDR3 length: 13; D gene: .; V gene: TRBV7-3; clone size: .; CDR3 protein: CASSLTVKTEAFF; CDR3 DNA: TGTGCCAGCAGCTTGACAGTAAAGACTGAAGCTTTCTTT
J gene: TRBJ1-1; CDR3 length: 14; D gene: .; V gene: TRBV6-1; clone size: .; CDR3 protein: CASSEDAGNTEAFF; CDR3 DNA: TGTGCCAGCAGTGAAGACGCGGGGAACACTGAAGCTTTCTTT
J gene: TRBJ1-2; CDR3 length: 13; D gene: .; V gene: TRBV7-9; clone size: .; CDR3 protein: CASSRTAGGGYTF; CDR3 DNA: TGTGCCAGCTCTCGAACGGCGGGGGGAGGCTACACCTTC
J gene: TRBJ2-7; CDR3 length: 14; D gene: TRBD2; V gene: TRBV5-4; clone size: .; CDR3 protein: CASSGGGMLWEQYF; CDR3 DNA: TGTGCCAGCAGCGGCGGGGGTATGCTTTGGGAGCAGTACTTC
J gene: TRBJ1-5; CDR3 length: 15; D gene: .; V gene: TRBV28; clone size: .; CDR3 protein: CASSSLTGGARPQHF; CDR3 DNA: TGTGCCAGCAGTTCCCTAACTGGTGGGGCGAGACCCCAGCATTTT
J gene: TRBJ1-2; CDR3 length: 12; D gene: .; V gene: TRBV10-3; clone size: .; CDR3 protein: CAISDYEGGYTF; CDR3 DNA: TGTGCCATCAGTGATTATGAGGGTGGCTACACCTTC
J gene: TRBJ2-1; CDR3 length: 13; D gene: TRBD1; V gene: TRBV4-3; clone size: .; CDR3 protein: CASSLDRGNEQFF; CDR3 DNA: TGCGCCAGCAGCCTTGACAGGGGCAATGAGCAGTTCTTC
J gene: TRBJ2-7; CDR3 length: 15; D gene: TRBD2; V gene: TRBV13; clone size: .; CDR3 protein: CASSSAGGRSYEQYF; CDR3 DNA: TGTGCCAGCAGCTCAGCGGGGGGGCGGTCCTACGAGCAGTACTTC
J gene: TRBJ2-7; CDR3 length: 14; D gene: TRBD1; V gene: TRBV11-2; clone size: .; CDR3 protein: CASSPRQGAHEQYF; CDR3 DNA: TGTGCCAGCAGCCCGAGACAGGGGGCTCACGAGCAGTACTTC
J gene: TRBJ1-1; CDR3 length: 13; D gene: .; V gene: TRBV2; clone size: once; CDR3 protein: CASMRVSNTEAFF; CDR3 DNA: TGTGCCAGCATGAGGGTATCGAACACTGAAGCTTTCTTT
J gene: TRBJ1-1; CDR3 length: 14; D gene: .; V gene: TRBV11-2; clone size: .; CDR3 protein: CASSLHQRDTEAFF; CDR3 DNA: TGTGCCAGCAGCTTACATCAGCGGGACACTGAAGCTTTCTTT
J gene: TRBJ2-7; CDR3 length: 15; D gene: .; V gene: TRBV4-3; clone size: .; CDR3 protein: CASSQGQGSPYEQYF; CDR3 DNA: TGCGCCAGCAGCCAAGGGCAGGGATCCCCCTACGAGCAGTACTTC
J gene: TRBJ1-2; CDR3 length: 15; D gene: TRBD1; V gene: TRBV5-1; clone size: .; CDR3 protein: CASSPIRGTGYGYTF; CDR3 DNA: TGCGCCAGCAGCCCTATACGGGGGACAGGGTATGGCTACACCTTC
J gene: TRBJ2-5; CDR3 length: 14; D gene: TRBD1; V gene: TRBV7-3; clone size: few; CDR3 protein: CASSLSGDRGTQYF; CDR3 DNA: TGTGCCAGCAGCTTAAGTGGGGACAGAGGGACCCAGTACTTC
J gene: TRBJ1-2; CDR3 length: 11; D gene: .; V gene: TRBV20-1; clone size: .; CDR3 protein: CTFLTNYGYTF; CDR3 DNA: TGCACCTTTCTAACTAACTATGGCTACACCTTC
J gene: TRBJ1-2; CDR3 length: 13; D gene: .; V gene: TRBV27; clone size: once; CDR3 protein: CASSLNGEYGYTF; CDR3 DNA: TGTGCCAGCAGTTTAAACGGGGAATATGGCTACACCTTC
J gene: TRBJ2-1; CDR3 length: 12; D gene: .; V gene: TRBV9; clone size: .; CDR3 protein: CASSVNNNEQFF; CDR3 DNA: TGTGCCAGCAGCGTGAACAACAATGAGCAGTTCTTC
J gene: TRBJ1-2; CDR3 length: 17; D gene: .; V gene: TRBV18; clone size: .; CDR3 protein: CASSISASGLNIYGYTF; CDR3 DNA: TGTGCCAGCTCAATTAGTGCGTCAGGTTTAAATATCTATGGCTACACCTTC
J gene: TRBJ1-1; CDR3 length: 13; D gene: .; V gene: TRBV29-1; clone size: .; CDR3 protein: CSVEGSKNTEAFF; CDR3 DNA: TGCAGCGTTGAGGGCAGCAAAAACACTGAAGCTTTCTTT
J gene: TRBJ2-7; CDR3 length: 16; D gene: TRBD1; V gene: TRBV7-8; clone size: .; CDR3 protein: CASSLSVGQGGYEQYF; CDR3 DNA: TGTGCCAGCAGCTTAAGTGTGGGACAGGGTGGCTACGAGCAGTACTTC